Many counts were recorded for the clone carrying this T cell receptor (beta chain). Its antigen remains unidentified. The data are from a study of T cells after yellow fever vaccination. General study results and limits: Post-booster reappearance was seen for most primary-vaccination clones (roughly 96% CD4, around 90% CD8). In FACS-sorted repertoires, abundant clonotypes from the bulk population could appear as contaminants. Peak timing came faster in the weaker secondary response, day 5 versus 15.

The CDR3 has 13 residues. From germline, CDR1 is SGHTA and CDR2 FQGNSA. The V segment lost 4 bases and the J segment 5 bases; nucleotides outside the gene matches: 0. Template switching with 5'RACE generated the TCR cDNA and added a universal primer site and UMIs. TCRdb reprocessed the 5' RACE reads with MiXCR, giving one entry per CDR3 protein. The sample carries approximately 160,000 distinct CDR3 sequences, approximately 6.2% recorded once. This chain connects TRBV7-2 to TRBJ2-4, with 9 positions matching TRBD1. The TCR sequence derives from a man in his late teens or twenties who received the YFV17D yellow fever vaccine. The specimen was CD4+ T cells sorted from PBMCs, collected on the day of the first yellow fever vaccination. CDR3 residues: CASSYRGQNIQYF. In DNA form, the CDR3 reads TGTGCCAGCAGCTACAGGGGGCAAAACATTCAGTACTTC.